Listed here are 20 T cell receptor beta chains from one sample, sequenced in a study of T-cell memory formation after mild COVID-19 (dated by TCRdb to about 2021). The library was prepared using 5' RACE. The run used an Illumina NovaSeq 6000. TCRdb's own reprocessing of the public reads used fastp at Q25 and MiXCR and kept productive beta chains. Entries that share a CDR3 protein sequence are merged under the most common genes and DNA. The table for this sample lists 80,000 to 95,000 distinct CDR3 sequences; roughly 25% of them were counted only once. The top ten clonotypes cover roughly two fifths of the sample. The sequenced sample consisted of PBMCs or a T cell subset sorted from them (not recorded which). These TCRs come from a man younger than 35 who had mild COVID-19 (a few samples of this study predate the infection). The sample titles of this study are shuffled in the database, so cell type and time point are left out; the donor was told from shared clones.

This clonotype has a handful of counts. The chain couples TRBV6-5 to TRBJ2-7; 8 bases agree with TRBD2. The V segment lost 0 bases and the J segment 4 bases; nucleotides outside the gene matches: 5. Per the germline V gene, CDR1 is MNHEY and CDR2 is SVGAGI. The CDR3 length is 15 residues. CDR3 bases: TGTGCCAGCAGTTACTCGGCGGGAGGAGGATACGAGCAGTACGTC. Its translation: CASSYSAGGGYEQYV.

As concerns this clonotype: This could be a read error, since a much larger clone is one nucleotide away. This chain connects TRBV7-9 to TRBJ2-2; 14 bases line up with TRBD2. The germline CDR1 and CDR2 sequences are SEHNR and FQNEAQ (reference sequence). The CDR3 totals 17 residues. The CDR3 DNA sequence: TGTGCCAGCAGCCGCGGACTAGCGGGGGGCTACACCGGGGAGATGTTTTTT. Translation: CASSRGLAGGYTGEMFF.

The chain links TRBV5-1 to TRBJ2-3; TRBD2 matches 13 bases. V trimming: 0 bases; J trimming: 1 base; junction bases outside the gene matches: 2. The CDR3 runs 17 residues. Looked up from germline, CDR1 is SGHRS and CDR2 is YFSETQ. CDR3 residues: CASSLALAGGRTDTQYF. The CDR3 region has the DNA TGCGCCAGCAGCTTGGCACTAGCGGGGGGGCGCACAGATACGCAGTATTTT.

The genes are TRBV4-1 and TRBJ2-3; a possible D gene is TRBD1 (6 bases). V was shortened by 3 bases and J by 1 base, with 11 bases between the two germline ends. The CDR3 spans 15 residues. Germline V gives CDR1 MGHRA, CDR2 YSYEKL. The CDR3 sequence: CASSQNRAGTDTQYF. CDR3 sequence (DNA): TGCGCCAGCAGCCAGAACAGGGCCGGCACAGATACGCAGTATTTT.

The chain couples TRBV6-2 or TRBV6-3 to TRBJ2-6, with D perhaps matching TRBD1 or TRBD2 (5 bases each). The germline V and J ends were trimmed by 5 bases and 0 bases, with 11 bases remaining between them. CDR1 and CDR2 (germline): MNHEY, SVGEGT. The CDR3 spans 16 residues. CDR3 amino acids: CASSGTESSGANVLTF. CDR3 nucleotides: TGTGCCAGCAGTGGGACGGAGAGCTCTGGGGCCAACGTCCTGACTTTC.

The chain has TRBV7-9 and TRBJ1-5, with 7 nucleotides matching TRBD1. V lost 2 bases to trimming and J lost 5 bases; unmatched junction nucleotides: 9. Germline V gives CDR1 SEHNR, CDR2 FQNEAQ (reference sequence). CDR3 length: 16 residues. As DNA, the CDR3 is TGTGCCAGCAGCTTAATTGATGCAGGGGGGGATCAGCCCCAGCATTTT. The encoded protein is CASSLIDAGGDQPQHF.

The rearrangement uses TRBV4-1 and TRBJ2-1, with D unresolved. Trimming pared 4 bases from V and 1 base from J, leaving 11 bases between. Germline-derived CDR1 and CDR2 are MGHRA and YSYEKL. CDR3 size: 15 residues. The DNA for the CDR3 is TGCGCCAGCAGCCCTAAGCCGGGTTCCTACAATGAGCAGTTCTTC. Translating gives CASSPKPGSYNEQFF.

This clonotype occurred a few times. The rearrangement uses TRBV4-2 and TRBJ2-7; maybe TRBD2 (5 bases). This CDR3 is 12 amino acids long. V was pared by 3 bases and J by 3 bases, with 6 bases between. The germline CDR1 and CDR2 sequences are LGHNA and YNFKEQ. The CDR3 sequence is CASSHGSYEQYF. CDR3 DNA sequence: TGTGCCAGCAGCCATGGGAGCTACGAGCAGTACTTC.

This clonotype came up a few times. The genes are TRBV21-1 and TRBJ2-7; TRBD1, as called in the table, went unchecked against the DNA. TRBV21-1 is a pseudogene locus. The CDR3 contains 14 residues. CDR3: CASSIGGITYEQYV. The CDR3, as DNA: TGTGCCAGCAGCATAGGGGGGATAACCTACGAGCAGTACGTC.

This clonotype was observed many times. This chain joins TRBV7-2 and TRBJ1-2; 7 bases match TRBD1. The J segment lost 4 bases and the V segment lost 9 bases, leaving 5 bases of the junction unmatched. Germline CDR1 and CDR2: SGHTA and FQGNSA. The CDR3 has 12 amino acids. The DNA for the CDR3 is TGTGCCAGTCAGGGGGACGGCTATGGCTACACCTTC. It encodes CASQGDGYGYTF.

This clonotype was detected many times. The chain is built from TRBV20-1 and TRBJ1-1, with 7 bases aligning to TRBD1. With 0 bases clipped from V and 3 bases from J, the junction kept 7 bases outside the gene matches. CDR1 and CDR2 (germline): DFQATT, SNEGSKA (reference sequence). The CDR3 consists of 15 residues. The CDR3 nucleotides read TGCAGTGCTAGAGATGGGGAAACAGGGGACACTGAAGCTTTCTTT. Its protein is CSARDGETGDTEAFF.

This clonotype has just a few counts. CDR3: CAISGPGSGYGYTF. CDR3 in DNA: TGTGCCATCAGTGGCCCGGGGAGCGGCTATGGCTACACCTTC. The genes are TRBV10-3 and TRBJ1-2; the D is unclear. This CDR3 is built from 14 residues. Germline CDR1 is ENHRY and CDR2 is SYGVKD. Trimming shortened V by 4 bases and J by 4 bases, and 13 bases separated the two germline ends.

The gene calls are TRBV12-3 or TRBV12-4 and TRBJ2-7; no firm D call. This CDR3 region has 12 residues. V was trimmed by 1 base and J by 5 bases, leaving 6 bases between them. CDR3 in DNA: TGTGCCAGCAGTTTAGGTAGAAACGAGCAGTACGTC. It encodes CASSLGRNEQYV.

This sequence joins TRBV2 and TRBJ2-3; weak D call: TRBD2 (5 bases). Germline CDR1 SNHLY, CDR2 FYNNEI. The CDR3 sequence is 13 residues long. V lost 10 bases and J 1 base, leaving 12 bases between the germline ends. CDR3 sequence: CATLRVRTDTQYF. The CDR3 nucleotides are TGTGCCACCTTGCGGGTTCGCACAGATACGCAGTATTTT.

The table lists this clonotype with a few counts. This chain links TRBV14 with TRBJ2-7; no clear D. The V gene lost 1 base and the J gene lost 3 bases, with 4 bases spanning the gap. The V gene's germline CDR1 is SGHDN and CDR2 FVKESK. This CDR3 is 12 amino acids long. In DNA, the CDR3 is TGTGCCAGCAGCCAAGCCAACTACGAGCAGTACTTC. This translates into CASSQANYEQYF.

There are a few counts of this clonotype. The chain recombines TRBV25-1 with TRBJ1-1; D is unclear. V dropped 3 bases and J dropped 7 bases, with 6 bases sitting between them. The CDR3 is 11 amino acids. Germline V gene data show CDR1 as MGHDK and CDR2 as SYGVNS. This chain's CDR3 is CASSDFIEAFF. DNA of the CDR3: TGTGCCAGCAGTGACTTTATTGAAGCTTTCTTT.

This clonotype appeared a few times. The chain uses TRBV4-1 and TRBJ2-7, with D uncertain. CDR3 length: 13 residues. Deletions cut 1 base from V and 3 bases from J, with 7 bases between. Germline CDR1 and CDR2: MGHRA and YSYEKL. The CDR3: CASSQGAGYEQYV. In nucleotides, the CDR3 is TGCGCCAGCAGCCAAGGGGCAGGCTACGAGCAGTACGTC.

The chain combines TRBV27 with TRBJ1-1; a weak D match, TRBD1 (5 bases). Germline V gene data show CDR1 as MNHEY and CDR2 as SMNVEV (reference sequence). Trimming took off 7 bases at V and 4 bases at J, with 16 bases between the two ends. The CDR3 spans 14 residues. In nucleotides, the CDR3 is TGTGCCAGCACCCCGGCAGGGAGGACCACTGAAGCTTTCTTT. Its translation is CASTPAGRTTEAFF.

The rearrangement joins TRBV11-2 to TRBJ2-3; 8 positions agree with TRBD1. This CDR3 contains 15 residues. Germline-derived CDR1 and CDR2 are SGHAT and FQNNGV. V gave up 5 bases and J gave up 3 bases; unmatched junction bases: 7. The CDR3 DNA sequence: TGTGCCAGCAGCCCCAGGGGGCGCGGGACAGATACGCAGTATTTT. It specifies CASSPRGRGTDTQYF. The full variable domain, its missing parts supplied by reference TRBV11-2 and TRBJ2-3, is EAGVAQSPRYKIIEKRQSVAFWCNPISGHATLYWYQQILGQGPKLLIQFQNNGVVDDSQLPKDRFSAERLKGVDSTLKIQPAKLEDSAVYLCASSPRGRGTDTQYFGPGTRLTVL.

This clonotype was observed a handful of times. Its ends do not fully match the called genes, so a read error is possible. The chain couples TRBV11-2 to TRBJ1-1; D perhaps matches TRBD1 (5 bases). Germline-derived CDR1 and CDR2 are SGHAT and FQNNGV. This CDR3 comprises 12 residues. The CDR3 reads CASTLGDTEAFF. CDR3 in DNA: TGTGCCAGCACCTTAGGGGACACTGAAGCTTTCTTT.